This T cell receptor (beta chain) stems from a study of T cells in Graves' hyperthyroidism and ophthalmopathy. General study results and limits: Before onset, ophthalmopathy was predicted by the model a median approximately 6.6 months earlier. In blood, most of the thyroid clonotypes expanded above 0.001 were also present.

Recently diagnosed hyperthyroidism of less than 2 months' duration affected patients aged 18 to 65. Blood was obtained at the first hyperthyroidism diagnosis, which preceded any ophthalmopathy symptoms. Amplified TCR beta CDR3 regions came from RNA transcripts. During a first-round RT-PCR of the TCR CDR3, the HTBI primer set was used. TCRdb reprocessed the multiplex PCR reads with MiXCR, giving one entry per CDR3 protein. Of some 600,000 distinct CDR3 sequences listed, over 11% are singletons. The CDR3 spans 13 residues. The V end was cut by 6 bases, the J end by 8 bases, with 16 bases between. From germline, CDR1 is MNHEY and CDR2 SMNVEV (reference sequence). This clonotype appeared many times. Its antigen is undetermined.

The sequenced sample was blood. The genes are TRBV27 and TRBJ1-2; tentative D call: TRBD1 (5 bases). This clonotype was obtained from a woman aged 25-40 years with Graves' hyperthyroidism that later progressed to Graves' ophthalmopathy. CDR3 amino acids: CASRLQGGRGYTF. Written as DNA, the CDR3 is TGTGCCAGCAGACTCCAGGGAGGACGAGGCTACACCTTC.